This T cell receptor beta chain was captured in a study of CD8 T cells in ankylosing spondylitis. V gave up 5 bases and J gave up 3 bases, with 10 bases separating them. The CDR3 extends over 13 amino acids. The germline V gene has CDR1 LNHDA and CDR2 SQIVND (reference sequence). Study observations and caveats: Roughly eight highly homologous variants formed a TCR beta motif that appeared characteristic of ankylosing spondylitis blood.

Quantitative 5'-RACE was performed with molecular barcodes, and it yielded the TCR beta libraries. Each CDR3 protein is one row after TCRdb ran MiXCR on the 5' RACE reads. The sample holds about 240,000 distinct CDR3 sequences, around 9.1% seen once. This clonotype was found many times. Its antigen is unidentified. The sample consisted of blood, either unsorted or a sorted T cell fraction (not recorded which). The chain uses TRBV19 and TRBJ1-2; possibly TRBD1 for D (5 bases). This clonotype was obtained from a male donor with ankylosing spondylitis or in good health (not recorded which). CDR3 sequence reads: CASSWGSDYGYTF. The CDR3 nucleotides read TGTGCCAGTAGTTGGGGGAGTGACTATGGCTACACCTTC.